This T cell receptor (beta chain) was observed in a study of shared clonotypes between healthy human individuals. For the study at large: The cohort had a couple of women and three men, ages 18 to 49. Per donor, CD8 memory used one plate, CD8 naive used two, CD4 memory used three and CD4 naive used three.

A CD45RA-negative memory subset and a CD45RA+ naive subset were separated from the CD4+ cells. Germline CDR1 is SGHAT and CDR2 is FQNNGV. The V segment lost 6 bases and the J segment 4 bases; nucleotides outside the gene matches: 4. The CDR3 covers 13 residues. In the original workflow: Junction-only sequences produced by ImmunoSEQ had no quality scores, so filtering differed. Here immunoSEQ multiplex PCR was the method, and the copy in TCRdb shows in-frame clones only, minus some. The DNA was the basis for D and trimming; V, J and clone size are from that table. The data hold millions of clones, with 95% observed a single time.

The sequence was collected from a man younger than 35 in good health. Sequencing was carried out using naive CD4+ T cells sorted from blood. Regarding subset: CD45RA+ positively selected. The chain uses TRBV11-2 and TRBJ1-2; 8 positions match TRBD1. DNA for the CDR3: TGTGCCAGCAGAGTCACAGGGGGCTATGGCTACACCTTC. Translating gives CASRVTGGYGYTF. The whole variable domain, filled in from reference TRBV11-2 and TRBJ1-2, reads EAGVAQSPRYKIIEKRQSVAFWCNPISGHATLYWYQQILGQGPKLLIQFQNNGVVDDSQLPKDRFSAERLKGVDSTLKIQPAKLEDSAVYLCASRVTGGYGYTFGSGTRLTVV.